Listed below are T cell receptor beta chains from one sample, sequenced in a study of blood T cells in healthy people across ages. TCRdb independently ran MiXCR on the 5' RACE reads; one entry per CDR3 protein. Altogether fewer than 950,000 distinct CDR3 sequences are present, around 34% being singletons, with the ten largest covering around 13%. Sequenced input: blood. These receptors all come from a man between 18 and 29 years old in good health. CDR3s include the opening cysteine and the closing phenylalanine or tryptophan.

j_gene	v_gene	CDR3aa
TRBJ1-1	TRBV29-1	CSVGHFLNTEAFF
TRBJ2-5	TRBV12-3/TRBV12-4	CASSYTGTGGNEQYF
TRBJ2-7	TRBV14	CASSGKRGIHYEQYF
TRBJ1-5	TRBV3-1	CASSQEGGTGGQPQHF
TRBJ2-1	TRBV11-2	CASSLVAGGLTFYEQFF
TRBJ2-7	TRBV12-3/TRBV12-4	CASSFGTYEQYF
TRBJ1-4	TRBV4-1	CASSQPRDRGLSNEKLFF
TRBJ1-1	TRBV3-1	CASSQTTGTEAFF
TRBJ2-5	TRBV3-1	CASSQDPRTQYF
TRBJ2-7	TRBV6-6	CASRPRDSRYEQYF
-	TRBV19	CASSGHQETQFF
TRBJ1-2	TRBV6-2/TRBV6-3	CASSLGVSYGYTF
TRBJ2-1	TRBV7-2	CASSLARTGKETQFF
TRBJ2-1	TRBV10-3	CAISDDGGYGDEQFF
TRBJ2-2	TRBV27	CASSWSAANTGELFF
TRBJ2-5	TRBV7-9	CAALSTGRETQYF
TRBJ1-5	TRBV18	CASSPATVYSNQPQHF
TRBJ2-1	TRBV19	CASSIGTRQGNEQFF
TRBJ2-7	TRBV6-5	CASSPDLGPQYF
TRBJ2-1	TRBV7-2	CASSLEVAAEQFF
TRBJ2-3	TRBV20-1	CSAGTPGGTDTQYF
TRBJ1-2	TRBV12-3/TRBV12-4	CASRLDPSGYTF
TRBJ2-5	TRBV7-9	CASSFRGVGETQYF
-	TRBV5-1	CASSLSLGGSSYNEQYF
TRBJ2-1	TRBV5-1	CASSLEAGDNEQFF
TRBJ2-1	TRBV4-1	CASSQESTRGNSEQFF
TRBJ1-1	TRBV25-1	CASTVGTEAFF
TRBJ1-6	TRBV20-1	CSASLIRDNSPLHF
TRBJ2-7	TRBV5-5	CASSPGLPLAEQYF
TRBJ2-3	TRBV7-3	CASSLTASGKGDTQYF
TRBJ1-1	TRBV28	CASSLLGITNTEAFF
TRBJ2-5	TRBV25-1	CASSEYSSQQETQYF
TRBJ1-2	TRBV7-2	CASSMSYRSDGYTF
TRBJ1-4	TRBV7-6	CASSSWANEKLFF
TRBJ2-7	TRBV12-3/TRBV12-4	CASGKDRVSYNEQYF
TRBJ1-2	TRBV5-1	CASSWIGVGDGYTF
TRBJ2-4	TRBV4-2	CASSQDMAGLAKNIQYF
TRBJ2-1	TRBV4-3	CASSQEWGLDDEQFF
TRBJ1-5	TRBV12-3/TRBV12-4	CASSKSTDRGEGNQPQHF
TRBJ1-2	TRBV10-3	CAISTQHYREDYGYTF
TRBJ2-1	TRBV20-1	CSASGGRGSSYNEQFF
TRBJ2-5	TRBV5-1	CASSWMGTAQETQYF
TRBJ2-7	TRBV27	CASSLSRATTYEQYF
TRBJ2-7	TRBV29-1	CSVAAGVEGEQYF
TRBJ1-5	TRBV18	CASAPGGEPQHF